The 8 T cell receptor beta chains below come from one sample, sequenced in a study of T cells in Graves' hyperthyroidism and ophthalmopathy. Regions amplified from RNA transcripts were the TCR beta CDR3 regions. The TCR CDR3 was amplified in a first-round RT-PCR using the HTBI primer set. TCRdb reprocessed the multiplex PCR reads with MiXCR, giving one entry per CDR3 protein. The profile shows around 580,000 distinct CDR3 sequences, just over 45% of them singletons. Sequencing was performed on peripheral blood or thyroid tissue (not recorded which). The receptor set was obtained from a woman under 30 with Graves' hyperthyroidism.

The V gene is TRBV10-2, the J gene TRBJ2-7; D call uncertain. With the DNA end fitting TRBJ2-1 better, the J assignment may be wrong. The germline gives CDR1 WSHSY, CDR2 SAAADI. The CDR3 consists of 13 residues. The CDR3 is CASNPLSSSEQFF. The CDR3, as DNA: TGCGCCAGCAACCCCCTTTCGAGCAGTGAGCAGTTCTTC.

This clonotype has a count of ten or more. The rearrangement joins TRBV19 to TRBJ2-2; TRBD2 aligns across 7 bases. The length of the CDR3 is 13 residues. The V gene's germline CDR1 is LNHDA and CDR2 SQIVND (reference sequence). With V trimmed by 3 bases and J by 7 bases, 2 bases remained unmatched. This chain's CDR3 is CASSIRGSGELFF. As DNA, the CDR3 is TGTGCCAGTAGTATCCGCGGGAGCGGGGAGCTGTTTTTT. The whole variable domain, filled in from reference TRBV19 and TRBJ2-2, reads DGGITQSPKYLFRKEGQNVTLSCEQNLNHDAMYWYRQDPGQGLRLIYYSQIVNDFQKGDIAEGYSVSREKKESFPLTVTSAQKNPTAFYLCASSIRGSGELFFGEGSRLTVL.

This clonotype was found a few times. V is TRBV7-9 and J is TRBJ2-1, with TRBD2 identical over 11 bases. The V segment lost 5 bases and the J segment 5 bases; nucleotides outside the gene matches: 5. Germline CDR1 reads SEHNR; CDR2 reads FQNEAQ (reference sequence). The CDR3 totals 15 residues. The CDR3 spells CASSRLAGLDNEQFF. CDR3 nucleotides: TGTGCCAGCAGCAGACTAGCGGGATTGGACAATGAGCAGTTCTTC. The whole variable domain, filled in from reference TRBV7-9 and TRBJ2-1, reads DTGVSQNPRHKITKRGQNVTFRCDPISEHNRLYWYRQTLGQGPEFLTYFQNEAQLEKSRLLSDRFSAERPKGSFSTLEIQRTEQGDSAMYLCASSRLAGLDNEQFFGPGTRLTVL.

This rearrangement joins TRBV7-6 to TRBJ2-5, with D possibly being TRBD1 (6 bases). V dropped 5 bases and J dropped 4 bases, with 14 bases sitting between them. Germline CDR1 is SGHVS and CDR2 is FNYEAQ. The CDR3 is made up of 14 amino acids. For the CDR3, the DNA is TGTGCCAGCAGCAGTGGGGACATGGGAGAGACCCAGTACTTC. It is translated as CASSSGDMGETQYF.

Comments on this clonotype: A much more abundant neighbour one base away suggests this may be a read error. The CDR3 DNA sequence: TGCGCCAGCAGCCCCCTAACAGGGGCGGGTGAAGAACTGTTTTTT. Translation: CASSPLTGAGEELFF. The V and J genes are TRBV5-1 and TRBJ1-4, with TRBD1 matching over 7 bases. Germline V gene lookup returns CDR1 SGHRS and CDR2 YFSETQ. CDR3 length equals 15 residues. The entire variable domain, with the rest obtained from reference TRBV5-1 and TRBJ1-4, is as follows: KAGVTQTPRYLIKTRGQQVTLSCSPISGHRSVSWYQQTPGQGLQFLFEYFSETQRNKGNFPGRFSGRQFSNSRSEMNVSTLELGDSALYLCASSPLTGAGEELFFGSGTQLSVL.

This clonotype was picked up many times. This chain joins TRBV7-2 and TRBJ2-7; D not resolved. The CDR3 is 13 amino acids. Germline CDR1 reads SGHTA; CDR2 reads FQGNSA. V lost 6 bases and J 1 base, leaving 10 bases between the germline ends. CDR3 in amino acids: CASREGESYEQYF. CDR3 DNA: TGTGCCAGCAGAGAAGGAGAGTCCTACGAGCAGTACTTC.

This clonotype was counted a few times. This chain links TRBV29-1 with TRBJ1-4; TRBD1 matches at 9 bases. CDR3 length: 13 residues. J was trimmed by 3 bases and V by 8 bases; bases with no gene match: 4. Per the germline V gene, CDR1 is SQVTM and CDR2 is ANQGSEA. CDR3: CSIQGAANEKLFF. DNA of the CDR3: TGCAGCATACAGGGGGCGGCTAATGAAAAACTGTTTTTT.

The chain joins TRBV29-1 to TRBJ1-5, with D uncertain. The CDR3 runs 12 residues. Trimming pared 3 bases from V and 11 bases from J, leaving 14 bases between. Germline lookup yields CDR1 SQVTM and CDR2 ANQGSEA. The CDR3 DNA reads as TGCAGCGTTGATTCGACGGTGGAGACCCAGCATTTT. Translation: CSVDSTVETQHF.